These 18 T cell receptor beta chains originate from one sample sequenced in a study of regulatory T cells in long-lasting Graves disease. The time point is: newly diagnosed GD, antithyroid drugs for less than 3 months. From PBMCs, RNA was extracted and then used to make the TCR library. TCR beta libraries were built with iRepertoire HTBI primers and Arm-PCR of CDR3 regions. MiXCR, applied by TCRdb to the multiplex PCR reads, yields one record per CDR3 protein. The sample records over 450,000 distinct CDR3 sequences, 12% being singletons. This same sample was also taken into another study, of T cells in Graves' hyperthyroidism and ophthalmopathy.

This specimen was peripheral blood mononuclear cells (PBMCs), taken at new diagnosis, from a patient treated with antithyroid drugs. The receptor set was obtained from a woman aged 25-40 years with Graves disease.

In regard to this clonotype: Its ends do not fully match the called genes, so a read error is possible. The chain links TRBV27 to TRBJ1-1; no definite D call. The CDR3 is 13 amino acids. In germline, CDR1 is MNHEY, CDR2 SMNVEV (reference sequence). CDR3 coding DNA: TGTACCAGCAGCTTGGTCAGAGACACTGAAGCTTTCTTT. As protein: CTSSLVRDTEAFF.

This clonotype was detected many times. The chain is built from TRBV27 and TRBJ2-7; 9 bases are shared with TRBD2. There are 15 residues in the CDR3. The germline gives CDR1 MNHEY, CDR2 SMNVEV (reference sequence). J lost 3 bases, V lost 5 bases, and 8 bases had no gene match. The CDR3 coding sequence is TGTGCCAGCAGTCAGCCGGGACTAGCCCACTACGAGCAGTACTTC. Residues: CASSQPGLAHYEQYF.

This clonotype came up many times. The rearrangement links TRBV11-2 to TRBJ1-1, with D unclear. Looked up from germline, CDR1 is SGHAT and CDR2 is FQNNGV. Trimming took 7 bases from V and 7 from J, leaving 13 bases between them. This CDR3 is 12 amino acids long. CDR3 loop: CASKTVTGEAFF. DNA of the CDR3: TGTGCCAGCAAGACCGTTACGGGTGAAGCTTTCTTT.

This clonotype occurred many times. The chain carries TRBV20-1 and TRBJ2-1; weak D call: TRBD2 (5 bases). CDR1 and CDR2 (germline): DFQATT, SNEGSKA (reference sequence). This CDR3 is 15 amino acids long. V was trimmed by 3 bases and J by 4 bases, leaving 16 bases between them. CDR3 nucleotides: TGCAGTGCTAGGAGATTCGGACTGCCGTACAATGAGCAGTTCTTC. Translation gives CSARRFGLPYNEQFF.

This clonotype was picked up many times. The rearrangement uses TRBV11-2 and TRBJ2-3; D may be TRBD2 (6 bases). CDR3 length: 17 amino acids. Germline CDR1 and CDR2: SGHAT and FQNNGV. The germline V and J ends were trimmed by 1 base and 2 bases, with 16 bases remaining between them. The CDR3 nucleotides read TGTGCCAGCAGCTTAGTTAGTTTTGCGGGAACCACAGATACGCAGTATTTT. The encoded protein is CASSLVSFAGTTDTQYF.

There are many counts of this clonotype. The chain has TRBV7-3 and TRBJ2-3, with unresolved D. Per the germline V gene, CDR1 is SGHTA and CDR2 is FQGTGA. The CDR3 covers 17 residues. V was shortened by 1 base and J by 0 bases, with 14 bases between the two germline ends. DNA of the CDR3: TGTGCCAGCAGCTTAATGCCGGTAAAAGCTAGCACAGATACGCAGTATTTT. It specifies CASSLMPVKASTDTQYF. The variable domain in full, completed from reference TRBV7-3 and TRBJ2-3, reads GAGVSQTPSNKVTEKGKYVELRCDPISGHTALYWYRQSLGQGPEFLIYFQGTGAADDSGLPNDRFFAVRPEGSVSTLKIQRTERGDSAVYLCASSLMPVKASTDTQYFGPGTRLTVL.

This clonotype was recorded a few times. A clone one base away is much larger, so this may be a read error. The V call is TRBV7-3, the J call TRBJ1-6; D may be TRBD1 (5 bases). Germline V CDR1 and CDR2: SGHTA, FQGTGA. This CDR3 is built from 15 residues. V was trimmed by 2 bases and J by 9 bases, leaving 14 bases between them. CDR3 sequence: CASSLLGRGGSPLHF. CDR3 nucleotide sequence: TGTGCCAGCAGCTTACTAGGACGGGGCGGTTCACCCCTCCACTTT.

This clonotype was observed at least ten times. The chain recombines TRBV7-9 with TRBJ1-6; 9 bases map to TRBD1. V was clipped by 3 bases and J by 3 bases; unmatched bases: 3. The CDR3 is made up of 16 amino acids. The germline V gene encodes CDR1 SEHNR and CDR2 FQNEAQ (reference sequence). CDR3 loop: CASSFDRGVYNSPLHF. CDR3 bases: TGTGCCAGCAGCTTCGACAGGGGGGTCTATAATTCACCCCTCCACTTT.

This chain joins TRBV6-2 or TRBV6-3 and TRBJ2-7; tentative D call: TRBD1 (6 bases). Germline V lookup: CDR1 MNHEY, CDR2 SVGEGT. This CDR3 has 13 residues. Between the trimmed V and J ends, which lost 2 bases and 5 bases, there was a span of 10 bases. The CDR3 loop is CASSYLHRDEQYF. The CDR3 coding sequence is TGTGCCAGCAGTTACCTTCACAGGGACGAGCAGTACTTC.

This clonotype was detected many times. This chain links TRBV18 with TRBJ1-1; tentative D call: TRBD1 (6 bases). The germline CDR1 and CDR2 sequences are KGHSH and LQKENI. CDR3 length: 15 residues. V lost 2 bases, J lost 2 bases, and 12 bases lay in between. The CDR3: CASSPAPTGNTEAFF. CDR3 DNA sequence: TGTGCCAGCTCACCAGCCCCGACAGGAAACACTGAAGCTTTCTTT.

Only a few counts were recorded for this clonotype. CDR3: CSVATGGHEKLFF. Here the CDR3 DNA reads TGCAGCGTTGCGACAGGGGGCCATGAAAAACTGTTTTTT. The chain is built from TRBV29-1 and TRBJ1-4, with 10 positions matching TRBD1. This CDR3 spans 13 amino acids. Germline CDR1 SQVTM, CDR2 ANQGSEA. The ends lost 4 bases at V and 6 bases at J; junction bases unmatched: 2.

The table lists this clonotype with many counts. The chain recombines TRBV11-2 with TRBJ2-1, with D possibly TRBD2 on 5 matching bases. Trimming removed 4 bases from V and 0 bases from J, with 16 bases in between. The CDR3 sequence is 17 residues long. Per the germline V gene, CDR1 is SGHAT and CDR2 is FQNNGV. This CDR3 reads CASSSWRLRDSYNEQFF. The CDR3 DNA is TGTGCCAGCAGCTCATGGAGGCTTCGGGACTCCTACAATGAGCAGTTCTTC. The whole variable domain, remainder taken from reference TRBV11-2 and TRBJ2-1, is EAGVAQSPRYKIIEKRQSVAFWCNPISGHATLYWYQQILGQGPKLLIQFQNNGVVDDSQLPKDRFSAERLKGVDSTLKIQPAKLEDSAVYLCASSSWRLRDSYNEQFFGPGTRLTVL.

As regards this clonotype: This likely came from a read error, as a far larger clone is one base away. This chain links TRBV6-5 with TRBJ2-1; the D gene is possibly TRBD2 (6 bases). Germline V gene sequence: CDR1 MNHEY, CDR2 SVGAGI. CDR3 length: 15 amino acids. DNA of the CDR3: TGTGCCAGCAGAACCAGCGGGTGGGGCCTCGATGAGCAGCTCTTC. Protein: CASRTSGWGLDEQLF.

The CDR3 nucleotides read TGTGCCAGCAGCAAGGACGCCGCCTACGAGCAGTACTTC. Amino acids: CASSKDAAYEQYF. The chain uses TRBV11-3 and TRBJ2-7; D is unclear. Germline-derived CDR1 and CDR2 are SGHNT and YENEEA. This CDR3 spans 13 amino acids. V lost 5 bases to trimming and J lost 2 bases, with 10 bases between them.

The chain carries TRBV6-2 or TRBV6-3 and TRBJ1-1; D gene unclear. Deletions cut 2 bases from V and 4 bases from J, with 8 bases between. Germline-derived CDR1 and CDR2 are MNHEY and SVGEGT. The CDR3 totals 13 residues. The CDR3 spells CASSYTQRTEAFF. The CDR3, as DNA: TGTGCCAGCAGTTACACACAACGCACTGAAGCTTTCTTT.

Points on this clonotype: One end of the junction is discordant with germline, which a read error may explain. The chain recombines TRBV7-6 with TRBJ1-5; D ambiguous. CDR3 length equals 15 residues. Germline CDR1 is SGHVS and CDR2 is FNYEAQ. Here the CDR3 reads CAGSREVGGNQPQHF. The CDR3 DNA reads TGTGCCGGCAGCAGAGAGGTGGGCGGGAATCAGCCCCAGCATTTT.

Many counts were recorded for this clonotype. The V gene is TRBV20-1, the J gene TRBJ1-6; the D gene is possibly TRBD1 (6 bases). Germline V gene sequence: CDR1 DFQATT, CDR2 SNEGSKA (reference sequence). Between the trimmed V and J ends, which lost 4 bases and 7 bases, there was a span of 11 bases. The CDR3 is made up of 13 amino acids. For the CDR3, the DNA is TGCAGTGCTACTGGACAGACAAATTCACCCCTCCACTTT. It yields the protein CSATGQTNSPLHF.

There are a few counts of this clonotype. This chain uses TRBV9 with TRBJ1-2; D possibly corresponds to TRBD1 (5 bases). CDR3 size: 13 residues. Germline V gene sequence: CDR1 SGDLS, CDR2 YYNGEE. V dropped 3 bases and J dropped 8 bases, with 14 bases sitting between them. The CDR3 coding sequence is TGTGCCAGCAGCGGAACCCCGCGGGGCGGCTACACCTTC. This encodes CASSGTPRGGYTF.